Below, 29 T cell receptor beta chains from the same sample are listed, as sequenced in a study of regulatory T cells in long-lasting Graves disease. HTBI primers from iRepertoire and Arm-PCR of CDR3 regions yielded the TCR beta libraries. A single record per CDR3 protein comes from TCRdb applying MiXCR to the multiplex PCR reads. The sample records 300,000 to 450,000 distinct CDR3 sequences, about 14% being singletons. Time point described: newly diagnosed GD, antithyroid drugs for less than 3 months. PBMCs were the source of the RNA used for TCR sequencing. The starting material was peripheral blood mononuclear cells (PBMCs), obtained at new diagnosis, from a patient treated with antithyroid drugs. The receptors were sampled from a female donor with Graves disease.

This clonotype was picked up many times. The rearrangement links TRBV20-1 to TRBJ2-7, with TRBD2 matching 9 bases. The CDR3 runs to 17 residues. Germline CDR1 reads DFQATT; CDR2 reads SNEGSKA (reference sequence). Trimming removed 3 bases from V and 0 bases from J; junction bases left unmatched: 12. CDR3 sequence reads: CSASELAGPASSYEQYF. In DNA form, the CDR3 reads TGCAGTGCTAGTGAGCTAGCGGGGCCTGCGAGCTCCTACGAGCAGTACTTC.

This clonotype was recorded a few times. This chain links TRBV28 with TRBJ2-7; 8 positions match TRBD1. V shed 1 base and J 0 bases; nucleotides not matched to a gene: 5. The CDR3 is 16 amino acids. In germline, CDR1 is MDHEN, CDR2 SYDVKM. The CDR3 reads CASSLSTGQDSYEQYF. The CDR3 nucleotides are TGTGCCAGCAGTTTATCCACGGGACAGGACTCCTACGAGCAGTACTTC.

This clonotype was recorded at least ten times. The chain couples TRBV20-1 to TRBJ2-5; TRBD2 is a possible D gene (6 bases). V was cut by 6 bases and J by 4 bases, with 18 bases left in between. Germline V lookup: CDR1 DFQATT, CDR2 SNEGSKA (reference sequence). CDR3 length equals 14 residues. CDR3 bases: TGCAGTGCGCGGGGTGCCGGAGGTTTAGAGACCCAGTACTTC. Its protein product is CSARGAGGLETQYF.

This clonotype was seen at least ten times. The DNA of the CDR3 is TGTGCCAGCAGTGGTTCCTACAATGAGCAGTTCTTC. This encodes CASSGSYNEQFF. The gene calls are TRBV27 and TRBJ2-1; D gene uncertain. CDR1 is MNHEY and CDR2 is SMNVEV in the germline V gene (reference sequence). CDR3 length equals 12 residues. Trimming pared 5 bases from V and 1 base from J, leaving 3 bases between.

This clonotype came up many times. This chain uses TRBV12-3 or TRBV12-4 with TRBJ1-2, with D hard to call. V dropped 0 bases and J dropped 6 bases, with 5 bases sitting between them. There are 12 residues in the CDR3. CDR3 loop: CASSLAFDGYTF. Here the CDR3 DNA reads TGTGCCAGCAGTTTAGCTTTTGATGGCTACACCTTC.

The table lists this clonotype with a few counts. Since a much larger clone is just one base distant, this may be a read error. The V and J genes are TRBV10-3 and TRBJ1-5; D not certain. The CDR3 consists of 16 residues. Germline CDR1 and CDR2: ENHRY and SYGVKD. CDR3 in DNA: TGTGCCATCGGTGAGTACGCCGCCTCGGGCAATCAGCCCCAGCATTTT. This encodes CAIGEYAASGNQPQHF.

This clonotype was counted at least ten times. The rearrangement links TRBV27 to TRBJ2-1; possibly TRBD1 for D (6 bases). Germline V gene data show CDR1 as MNHEY and CDR2 as SMNVEV (reference sequence). The CDR3 consists of 12 residues. V shed 3 bases and J shed 8 bases, with 8 bases lying between them. The CDR3 DNA reads as TGTGCCAGCAGTTTCAGGGGCGATGAGCAGTTCTTC. Protein sequence: CASSFRGDEQFF.

The chain combines TRBV4-1 with TRBJ2-1; TRBD1 might be the D (6 bases). V lost 4 bases and J lost 3, with 16 bases in between. Germline V gene lookup returns CDR1 MGHRA and CDR2 YSYEKL. CDR3 length equals 16 residues. This CDR3 reads CASSLNAGTIYNEQFF. In DNA, the CDR3 is TGCGCCAGCAGCCTCAACGCCGGGACAATCTACAATGAGCAGTTCTTC.

In its sample, this clonotype was seen many times. The V gene is TRBV28, the J gene TRBJ2-5; 9 nucleotides line up with TRBD1. CDR1 and CDR2 (germline): MDHEN, SYDVKM. The CDR3 runs 16 residues. J lost 5 bases, V lost 4 bases, and 11 bases had no gene match. The CDR3 nucleotides read TGTGCCAGCAGTTCATTAGGGGGACAGGGCAGGGAGACCCAGTACTTC. Residues: CASSSLGGQGRETQYF.

This sequence joins TRBV2 and TRBJ2-1; D unclear. The J call may be incorrect, as the DNA end agrees better with TRBJ2-5. Germline V gene data show CDR1 as SNHLY and CDR2 as FYNNEI. The CDR3 runs to 13 residues. The CDR3 region is CASSEVGLETQYF. The CDR3 nucleotides read TGTGCCAGCAGTGAAGTGGGGTTGGAGACCCAGTACTTC.

There are a few counts of this clonotype. The chain carries TRBV9 and TRBJ2-1, with TRBD1 as a possible D gene (6 bases). The CDR3 is made up of 15 amino acids. Trimming took 4 bases from V and 4 from J, leaving 15 bases between them. The germline CDR1 and CDR2 sequences are SGDLS and YYNGEE. CDR3 region: CASSPAGTTYNEQFF. CDR3 DNA sequence: TGTGCCAGCAGCCCCGCCGGGACAACTTACAATGAGCAGTTCTTC. The full variable domain, rest sourced from reference TRBV9 and TRBJ2-1, is DSGVTQTPKHLITATGQRVTLRCSPRSGDLSVYWYQQSLDQGLQFLIQYYNGEERAKGNILERFSAQQFPDLHSELNLSSLELGDSALYFCASSPAGTTYNEQFFGPGTRLTVL.

This clonotype was recorded many times. In DNA form, the CDR3 reads TGCGCCAGCAGCTTGGATGCTAGTTGGACCGGGGAGCTGTTTTTT. As protein: CASSLDASWTGELFF. The chain recombines TRBV5-1 with TRBJ2-2; D is undetermined. V was pared by 0 bases and J by 5 bases, with 11 bases between. The CDR3 length is 15 residues. Per the germline V gene, CDR1 is SGHRS and CDR2 is YFSETQ.

This clonotype was recorded a few times. J is TRBJ2-3 and V is TRBV28; D could derive from TRBD1 or TRBD2 (5 bases each). Germline CDR1 and CDR2: MDHEN and SYDVKM. There are 17 residues in the CDR3. The V end was cut by 8 bases, the J end by 1 base, with 22 bases between. CDR3 nucleotides: TGTGCCAGCTACGGGACGGGGAACCCTAGCCGCACAGATACGCAGTATTTT. Translation gives CASYGTGNPSRTDTQYF.

This clonotype showed up many times. V usage is TRBV6-1 and J usage is TRBJ2-7, with TRBD1 as a possible D gene (5 bases). Trimming took 3 bases from V and 2 from J, leaving 17 bases between them. CDR1 and CDR2 from the germline V gene are MNHNS and SASEGT. The CDR3 spans 16 residues. In DNA, the CDR3 is TGTGCCAGCAGTGATGGTAGAGGTGGACATACCTACGAGCAGTACTTC. It translates to CASSDGRGGHTYEQYF.

This clonotype was seen at least ten times. This chain connects TRBV9 to TRBJ2-1; 7 nucleotides align to TRBD1. CDR3 length: 16 residues. V shed 3 bases, J shed 2 bases, and the junction held 8 bases outside the gene matches. Germline CDR1 reads SGDLS; CDR2 reads YYNGEE. Here the CDR3 DNA reads TGTGCCAGCAGCGCCCCCACAGGGGAAACCTACAATGAGCAGTTCTTC. It encodes CASSAPTGETYNEQFF.

This sequence joins TRBV7-1 and TRBJ2-1; TRBD1 aligns across 7 bases. TRBV7-1 is an open reading frame, and its role is uncertain. Trimming at V came to 5 bases and at J to 6 bases, leaving 13 bases not matched to a gene. The CDR3 covers 16 residues. CDR3 protein: CASSSSPGQLTNEQFF. DNA of the CDR3: TGTGCCAGCAGCAGTTCCCCGGGACAGCTAACCAATGAGCAGTTCTTC.

This clonotype has at least ten counts. CDR3 in amino acids: CASKVGGSPLHF. CDR3 coding DNA: TGTGCCAGCAAGGTTGGGGGATCACCCCTCCACTTT. This chain joins TRBV27 and TRBJ1-6; D perhaps matches TRBD1 (5 bases). The germline V gene encodes CDR1 MNHEY and CDR2 SMNVEV (reference sequence). V was shortened by 7 bases and J by 10 bases, with 11 bases between the two germline ends. This CDR3 spans 12 amino acids.

The gene calls are TRBV4-3 and TRBJ2-1; TRBD2 agrees at 15 bases. CDR3 length: 17 residues. CDR1 LGHNA and CDR2 YSLEER come from the germline V gene. The V segment lost 0 bases and the J segment 12 bases; nucleotides outside the gene matches: 9. CDR3 residues: CASSQDLGLAGGPAQFF. Here the CDR3 DNA reads TGCGCCAGCAGCCAAGATCTCGGACTAGCGGGGGGGCCCGCGCAGTTCTTC.

The chain joins TRBV7-2 to TRBJ1-1; 10 nucleotides match TRBD1. The CDR3 has 15 amino acids. CDR1 and CDR2 from the germline V gene are SGHTA and FQGNSA. Losses at the gene ends were 4 bases for V and 0 bases for J; bases not matched to a gene: 2. DNA for the CDR3: TGTGCCAGCAGCTGGGACAGGGGAATGAACACTGAAGCTTTCTTT. Its translation is CASSWDRGMNTEAFF.

Only a few counts were recorded for this clonotype. The rearrangement links TRBV7-3 to TRBJ1-1; D not certain. Germline V gives CDR1 SGHTA, CDR2 FQGTGA. The CDR3 totals 13 residues. The V and J ends lost 5 bases and 2 bases respectively, with 9 bases between them. The CDR3 sequence: CASSRGFNTEAFF. CDR3 coding DNA: TGTGCCAGCAGCCGAGGGTTTAACACTGAAGCTTTCTTT.

Concerning this clonotype: A much larger clone differs from this one at a single base, so this may be a read error. The gene calls are TRBV7-8 and TRBJ2-7; weak D call: TRBD2 (5 bases). Germline loops: CDR1 SGHVS, CDR2 FQNEAQ. This CDR3 has 14 residues. The CDR3 here is CASSLRLQPYERYF. The CDR3 DNA sequence: TGTGCCAGCAGCTTGAGACTACAACCCTACGAGCGGTACTTC.

This clonotype was found many times. This chain connects TRBV20-1 to TRBJ1-5; no reliable D call. This CDR3 region has 13 residues. CDR1 and CDR2 from the germline V gene are DFQATT and SNEGSKA (reference sequence). Trimming pared 5 bases from V and 0 bases from J, leaving 8 bases between. This chain's CDR3 is CSAAVLSNQPQHF. DNA for the CDR3: TGCAGTGCTGCCGTCCTTAGCAATCAGCCCCAGCATTTT.

The sample holds many counts of this clonotype. V and J are TRBV12-3 or TRBV12-4 and TRBJ1-5, with 7 positions matching TRBD1. The CDR3 extends over 15 amino acids. The trim removed 2 bases at V and 5 bases at J, leaving 6 bases unmatched. This CDR3 reads CASSLRSRGDQPQHF. CDR3 nucleotide sequence: TGTGCCAGCAGTTTAAGAAGCAGGGGGGATCAGCCCCAGCATTTT.

V usage is TRBV7-3 and J usage is TRBJ2-1; possibly TRBD2 for D (5 bases). Trimming took off 0 bases at V and 6 bases at J, with 6 bases between the two ends. CDR3 length: 13 residues. Germline V gene data show CDR1 as SGHTA and CDR2 as FQGTGA. Here the CDR3 DNA reads TGTGCCAGCAGCTTAACCCGGGGCAATGAGCAGTTCTTC. Translation: CASSLTRGNEQFF. Combining the CDR3 with reference TRBV7-3 and TRBJ2-1 gives the whole variable domain GAGVSQTPSNKVTEKGKYVELRCDPISGHTALYWYRQSLGQGPEFLIYFQGTGAADDSGLPNDRFFAVRPEGSVSTLKIQRTERGDSAVYLCASSLTRGNEQFFGPGTRLTVL.

This clonotype was recorded many times. V gene TRBV18 combines with J gene TRBJ1-1; a weak D match, TRBD1 (6 bases). V lost 8 bases to trimming and J lost 1 base, with 8 bases between them. The CDR3 covers 12 residues. CDR1 and CDR2 from the germline V gene are KGHSH and LQKENI. CDR3 protein: CASTGRNTEAFF. CDR3 in DNA: TGTGCCAGCACAGGGAGGAACACTGAAGCTTTCTTT.

The sample holds many counts of this clonotype. The rearrangement joins TRBV27 to TRBJ1-1; 8 nucleotides match TRBD1. CDR1 and CDR2 (germline): MNHEY, SMNVEV (reference sequence). The CDR3 covers 16 residues. Unmatched junction bases numbered 8, after V lost 4 bases and J lost 1 base. DNA of the CDR3: TGTGCCAGCAGTTCCGAAATAGGACAGGGGAACACTGAAGCTTTCTTT. Residues: CASSSEIGQGNTEAFF.

This chain joins TRBV6-1 and TRBJ2-3; 10 nucleotides line up with TRBD2. Losses at the gene ends were 8 bases for V and 0 bases for J; bases not matched to a gene: 8. This CDR3 comprises 16 residues. Germline V gene data show CDR1 as MNHNS and CDR2 as SASEGT. The chain's CDR3 is CASGLAGEPSTDTQYF. The CDR3 nucleotides are TGTGCCAGCGGGCTAGCGGGAGAACCAAGCACAGATACGCAGTATTTT.

This clonotype appeared many times. The J gene is TRBJ2-3, the V gene TRBV11-3, with 9 bases lining up with TRBD1. This CDR3 region has 15 residues. Germline V gene lookup returns CDR1 SGHNT and CDR2 YENEEA. The ends lost 5 bases at V and 4 bases at J; junction bases unmatched: 7. CDR3 region: CASSARTGAADTQYF. For the CDR3, the DNA is TGTGCCAGCAGCGCCAGGACAGGGGCAGCAGATACGCAGTATTTT.

This clonotype occurred many times. V and J are TRBV15 and TRBJ1-2, with D unclear. The V gene's germline CDR1 is LNHNV and CDR2 YYDKDF (reference sequence). The V end was cut by 0 bases, the J end by 6 bases, with 8 bases between. This CDR3 comprises 13 residues. CDR3 amino acids: CATSRDGVNGYTF. The CDR3 DNA sequence: TGTGCCACCAGCAGAGATGGGGTCAATGGCTACACCTTC.